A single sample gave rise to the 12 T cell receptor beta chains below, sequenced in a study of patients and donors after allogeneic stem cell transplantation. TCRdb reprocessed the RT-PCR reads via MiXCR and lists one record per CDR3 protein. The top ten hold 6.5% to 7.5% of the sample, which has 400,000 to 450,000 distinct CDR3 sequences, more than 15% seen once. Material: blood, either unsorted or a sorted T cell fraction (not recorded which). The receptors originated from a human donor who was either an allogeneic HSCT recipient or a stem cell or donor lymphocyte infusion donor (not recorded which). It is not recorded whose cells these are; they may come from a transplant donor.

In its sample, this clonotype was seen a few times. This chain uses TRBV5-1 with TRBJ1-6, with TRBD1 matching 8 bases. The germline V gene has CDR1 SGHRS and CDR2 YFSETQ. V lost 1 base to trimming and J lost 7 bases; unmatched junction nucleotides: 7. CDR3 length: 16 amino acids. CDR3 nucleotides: TGCGCCAGCAGCTTGTCCGGACAGGGTACAAATTCACCCCTCCACTTT. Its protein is CASSLSGQGTNSPLHF.

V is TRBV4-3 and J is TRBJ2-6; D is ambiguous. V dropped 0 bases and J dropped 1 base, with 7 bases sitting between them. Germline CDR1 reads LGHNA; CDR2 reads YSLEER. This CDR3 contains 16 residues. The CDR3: CASSQEARSGANVLTF. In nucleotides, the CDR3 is TGCGCCAGCAGCCAAGAAGCCAGGTCTGGGGCCAACGTCCTGACTTTC.

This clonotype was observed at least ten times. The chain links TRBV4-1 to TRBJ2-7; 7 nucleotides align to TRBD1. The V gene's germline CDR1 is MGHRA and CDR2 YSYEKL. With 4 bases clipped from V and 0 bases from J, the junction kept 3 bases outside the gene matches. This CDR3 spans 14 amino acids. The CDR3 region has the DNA TGCGCCAGCAGCCGCCGGGACAGCTCCTACGAGCAGTACTTC. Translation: CASSRRDSSYEQYF.

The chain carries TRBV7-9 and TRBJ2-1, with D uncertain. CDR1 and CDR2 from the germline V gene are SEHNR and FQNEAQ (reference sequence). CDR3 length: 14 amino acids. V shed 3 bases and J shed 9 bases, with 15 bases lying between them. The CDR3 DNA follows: TGTGCCAGCAGCTTGAGCCATAGGGTTCGTGAGCAGTTCTTC. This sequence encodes CASSLSHRVREQFF.

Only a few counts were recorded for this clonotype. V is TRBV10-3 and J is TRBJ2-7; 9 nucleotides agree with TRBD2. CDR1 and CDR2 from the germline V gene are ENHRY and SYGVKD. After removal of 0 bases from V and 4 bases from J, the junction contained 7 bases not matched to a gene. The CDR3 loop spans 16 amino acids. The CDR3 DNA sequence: TGTGCCATCAGTGAGTCGATAGCGGGAGTGGGGTACGAGCAGTACTTC. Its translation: CAISESIAGVGYEQYF.

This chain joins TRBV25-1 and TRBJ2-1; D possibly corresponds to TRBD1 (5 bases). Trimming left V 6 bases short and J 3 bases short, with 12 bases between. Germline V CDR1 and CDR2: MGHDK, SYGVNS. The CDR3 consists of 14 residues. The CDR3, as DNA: TGTGCCAGCAGCAGACAGCCCTTCTACAATGAGCAGTTCTTC. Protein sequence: CASSRQPFYNEQFF.

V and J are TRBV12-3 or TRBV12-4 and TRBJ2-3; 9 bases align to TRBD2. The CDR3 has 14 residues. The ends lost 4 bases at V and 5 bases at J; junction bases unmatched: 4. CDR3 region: CASSWGGGVDTQYF. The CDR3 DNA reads TGTGCCAGCAGTTGGGGCGGGGGGGTAGATACGCAGTATTTT.

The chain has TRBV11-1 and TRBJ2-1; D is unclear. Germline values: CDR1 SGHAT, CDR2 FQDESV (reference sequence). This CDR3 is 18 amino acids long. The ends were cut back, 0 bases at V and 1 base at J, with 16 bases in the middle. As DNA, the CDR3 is TGTGCCAGCAGCTTAGCGTTTGGTAGCCAACCTTCCTACAATGAGCAGTTCTTC. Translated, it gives CASSLAFGSQPSYNEQFF.

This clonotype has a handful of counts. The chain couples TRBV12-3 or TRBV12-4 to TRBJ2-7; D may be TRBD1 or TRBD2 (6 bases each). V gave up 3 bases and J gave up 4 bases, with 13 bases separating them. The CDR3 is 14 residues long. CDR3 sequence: CASSFDGGKYEQYF. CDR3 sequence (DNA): TGTGCCAGCAGTTTCGACGGGGGCAAGTACGAGCAGTACTTC.

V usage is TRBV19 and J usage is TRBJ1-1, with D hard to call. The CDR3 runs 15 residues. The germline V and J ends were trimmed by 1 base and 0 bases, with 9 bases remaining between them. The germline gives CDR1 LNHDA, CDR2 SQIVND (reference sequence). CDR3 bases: TGTGCCAGTAGTATAGCCCCAGGATTGAACACTGAAGCTTTCTTT. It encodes CASSIAPGLNTEAFF.

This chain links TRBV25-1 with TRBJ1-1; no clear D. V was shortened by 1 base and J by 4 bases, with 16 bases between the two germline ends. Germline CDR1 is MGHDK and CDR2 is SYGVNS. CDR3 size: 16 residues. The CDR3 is CASSESGSVRGTEAFF. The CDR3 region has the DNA TGTGCCAGCAGTGAATCTGGATCGGTGCGTGGCACTGAAGCTTTCTTT.

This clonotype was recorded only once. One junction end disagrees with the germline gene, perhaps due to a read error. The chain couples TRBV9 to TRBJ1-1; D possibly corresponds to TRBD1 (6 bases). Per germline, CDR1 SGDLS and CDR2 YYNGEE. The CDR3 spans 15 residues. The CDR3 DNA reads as TGTGCCAGCAGCGTAGGGGGGGGCGGGGCCACTGAGGCTTTCTTT. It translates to CASSVGGGGATEAFF. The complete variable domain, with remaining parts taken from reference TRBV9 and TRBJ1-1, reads DSGVTQTPKHLITATGQRVTLRCSPRSGDLSVYWYQQSLDQGLQFLIQYYNGEERAKGNILERFSAQQFPDLHSELNLSSLELGDSALYFCASSVGGGGATEAFFGQGTRLTVV.